The 19 T cell receptor beta chains below all came from one sample that was sequenced in a study of control samples from healthy donors and cancer patients (dated by TCRdb to between 2020 and 2021). To prepare the library, the immunoSEQ multiplex PCR assay was applied. Held by TCRdb, this immuneACCESS table contains in-frame sequences only and omits some clones. Under half of the omission traces to an unresolved V gene where checked; the cause of the rest is unknown. A total of fewer than 80,000 clones appear in this sample, 90% of them only once. Of the sample, less than 7% falls within the top ten clones. Sequenced: PBMCs. Source of these receptors: a man aged 55-75 years with colorectal cancer.

V usage is TRBV3-1 (or the pseudogene TRBV3-2) and J usage is TRBJ1-2, with TRBD1 identical over 7 bases. The CDR3 loop spans 13 amino acids. V was clipped by 1 base and J by 6 bases; unmatched bases: 2. Germline CDR1 and CDR2: LGHDT and YNNKEL (reference sequence). The CDR3 reads CASSQADRDGYTF. The CDR3 DNA follows: TGTGCCAGCAGCCAAGCCGACAGGGATGGCTACACCTTC.

This CDR3 is CSARLGETQYF. CDR3 DNA sequence: TGCAGTGCCAGACTAGGAGAGACCCAGTACTTC. The J gene is TRBJ2-5, the V gene TRBV20-1; TRBD2 is a possible D gene (6 bases). CDR3 length equals 11 residues. Trimming cost V 6 bases and J 4 bases, with 9 bases left between them. The germline CDR1 and CDR2 sequences are DFQATT and SNEGSKA (reference sequence).

The V and J genes are TRBV4-1 and TRBJ2-2, with D tentatively TRBD2 (5 bases). Per the germline V gene, CDR1 is MGHRA and CDR2 is YSYEKL. V was cut by 2 bases and J by 5 bases, with 12 bases left in between. This CDR3 comprises 15 residues. CDR3 coding DNA: TGCGCCAGCAGCCAAAGACCACGCGGGACCGGGGAGCTGTTTTTT. Translating gives CASSQRPRGTGELFF.

This chain connects TRBV6-2 or TRBV6-3 to TRBJ1-6; D may be TRBD1 (5 bases). The ends were cut back, 2 bases at V and 7 bases at J, with 9 bases in the middle. Germline CDR1 MNHEY, CDR2 SVGEGT. This CDR3 is built from 14 residues. Written as DNA, the CDR3 is TGTGCCAGCAGTTACCGGGACGGGAATTCACCCCTCCACTTT. Residues: CASSYRDGNSPLHF.

V and J are TRBV2 and TRBJ1-6, with D unresolved. The germline V gene encodes CDR1 SNHLY and CDR2 FYNNEI. The CDR3 totals 13 residues. V was cut by 3 bases and J by 4 bases, with 4 bases left in between. The CDR3 here is CASSDDYNSPLHF. The DNA for the CDR3 is TGTGCCAGCAGTGACGATTATAATTCACCCCTCCACTTT.

This clone was counted between two and nine times. This sequence joins TRBV6-6 and TRBJ1-2; D remains unclear. The CDR3 is made up of 12 amino acids. Trimming took off 5 bases at V and 4 bases at J, with 8 bases between the two ends. Germline V lookup: CDR1 MNHNY, CDR2 SVGAGI (reference sequence). The CDR3 DNA reads TGTGCCAGCAGTCGCGGACCCTATGGCTACACCTTC. This encodes CASSRGPYGYTF.

J is TRBJ2-5 and V is TRBV5-1; D may match TRBD1 or TRBD2 (5 bases each). Trimming left V 6 bases short and J 5 bases short, with 17 bases between. Germline V gene sequence: CDR1 SGHRS, CDR2 YFSETQ. The CDR3 spans 14 residues. CDR3 amino acids: CASTFGTPGETQYF. CDR3 DNA: TGCGCCAGCACTTTCGGGACCCCGGGGGAGACCCAGTACTTC.

The chain employs TRBV11-2 and TRBJ2-3; 10 nucleotides align to TRBD2. Per the germline V gene, CDR1 is SGHAT and CDR2 is FQNNGV. The CDR3 totals 16 residues. Unmatched junction bases numbered 11, after V lost 6 bases and J lost 5 bases. The CDR3: CASSLLSGGAKDTQYF. The CDR3 coding sequence is TGTGCCAGCAGTCTTCTGAGCGGGGGGGCCAAAGATACGCAGTATTTT. The variable domain in full, with the rest retrieved from reference TRBV11-2 and TRBJ2-3, is EAGVAQSPRYKIIEKRQSVAFWCNPISGHATLYWYQQILGQGPKLLIQFQNNGVVDDSQLPKDRFSAERLKGVDSTLKIQPAKLEDSAVYLCASSLLSGGAKDTQYFGPGTRLTVL.

The chain links TRBV3-1 (or the pseudogene TRBV3-2) to TRBJ2-7, with D perhaps TRBD2 (5 bases). The CDR3 consists of 14 residues. Germline lookup yields CDR1 LGHDT and CDR2 YNNKEL (reference sequence). V was trimmed by 0 bases and J by 1 base, leaving 7 bases between them. CDR3 in DNA: TGTGCCAGCAGCCAAGACCCGGGGTCCTACGAGCAGTACTTC. Translated: CASSQDPGSYEQYF.

The chain uses TRBV6-6 and TRBJ2-1, with D hard to call. Germline lookup yields CDR1 MNHNY and CDR2 SVGAGI (reference sequence). The CDR3 totals 12 residues. V lost 2 bases and J lost 7, with 6 bases in between. CDR3: CASSYGRNEQFF. The CDR3, as DNA: TGTGCCAGCAGTTACGGGCGTAATGAGCAGTTCTTC.

The rearrangement links TRBV10-3 to TRBJ1-2, with no clear D. Germline assignment: CDR1 ENHRY and CDR2 SYGVKD. V was clipped by 5 bases and J by 5 bases, with 9 bases between them. The CDR3 runs to 12 residues. The CDR3 protein is CAISKTEYGYTF. CDR3 DNA: TGTGCCATCAGTAAGACGGAATATGGCTACACCTTC.

The chain joins TRBV27 to TRBJ1-2, with D possibly being TRBD1 (5 bases). CDR3 length: 13 amino acids. Germline lookup yields CDR1 MNHEY and CDR2 SMNVEV (reference sequence). V gave up 0 bases and J gave up 5 bases, with 7 bases separating them. CDR3 coding DNA: TGTGCCAGCAGTTTATCCAGGGCGTATGGCTACACCTTC. The encoded protein is CASSLSRAYGYTF.

About this clone itself: This is likely a read error, given that the CDR3 carries no conserved phenylalanine or tryptophan at its end. The DNA is left out, because the CDR3 cannot be placed on it with certainty; the CDR3 is given as TCRdb lists it. The rearrangement joins TRBV7-7 to TRBJ2-7; the table's D call of TRBD1 was not tested on the DNA. The CDR3 has 10 residues if both end residues are counted. CDR1 is SSHAT and CDR2 is FNYEAQ in the germline V gene (reference sequence). CDR3 amino acids: CASSLGIRRA.

The chain combines TRBV28 with TRBJ2-3, with no clear D. V lost 4 bases, J lost 4 bases, and 3 bases lay in between. Germline V gene sequence: CDR1 MDHEN, CDR2 SYDVKM. This CDR3 contains 11 residues. The chain's CDR3 is CASSWADTQYF. The CDR3 DNA is TGTGCCAGCAGTTGGGCAGATACGCAGTATTTT.

The chain couples TRBV11-3 to TRBJ2-3; 12 positions agree with TRBD2. V was clipped by 6 bases and J by 2 bases; unmatched bases: 6. Looked up from germline, CDR1 is SGHNT and CDR2 is YENEEA. This CDR3 contains 16 residues. CDR3 nucleotide sequence: TGTGCCAGCAGATCGGGACTAGCGGGCCTCACAGATACGCAGTATTTT. Translation gives CASRSGLAGLTDTQYF.

This chain joins TRBV4-3 and TRBJ2-1; D gene ambiguous. CDR3 size: 17 residues. V shed 3 bases and J shed 8 bases, with 23 bases lying between them. CDR1 is LGHNA, CDR2 YSLEER, per germline. DNA for the CDR3: TGCGCCAGCAGCCAGAACCCCCCCGCCCGCCCCGGCGATGAGCAGTTCTTC. It translates to CASSQNPPARPGDEQFF.

The chain couples TRBV19 to TRBJ2-1; D is possibly TRBD1 (5 bases). The ends were cut back, 3 bases at V and 3 bases at J, with 18 bases in the middle. Germline V lookup: CDR1 LNHDA, CDR2 SQIVND (reference sequence). The CDR3 spans 17 residues. In DNA, the CDR3 is TGTGCCAGTAGTATCCAACCCCCAGGGATCGGCTACAATGAGCAGTTCTTC. Translated: CASSIQPPGIGYNEQFF.

This chain uses TRBV15 with TRBJ2-1; TRBD2 agrees at 8 bases. Germline CDR1 LNHNV, CDR2 YYDKDF (reference sequence). CDR3 length equals 12 residues. Here the CDR3 DNA reads TGTGCGACCGGGAGGGCCTACAATGAGCAGTTCTTC. Translation gives CATGRAYNEQFF.

The chain is built from TRBV11-2 and TRBJ2-5; 9 nucleotides line up with TRBD2. V shed 5 bases and J 3 bases; nucleotides not matched to a gene: 7. The CDR3 is 15 residues long. Germline V gene sequence: CDR1 SGHAT, CDR2 FQNNGV. The CDR3 here is CASSRRLAGEETQYF. The CDR3 DNA is TGTGCCAGCAGCCGTAGGTTAGCGGGGGAAGAGACCCAGTACTTC.